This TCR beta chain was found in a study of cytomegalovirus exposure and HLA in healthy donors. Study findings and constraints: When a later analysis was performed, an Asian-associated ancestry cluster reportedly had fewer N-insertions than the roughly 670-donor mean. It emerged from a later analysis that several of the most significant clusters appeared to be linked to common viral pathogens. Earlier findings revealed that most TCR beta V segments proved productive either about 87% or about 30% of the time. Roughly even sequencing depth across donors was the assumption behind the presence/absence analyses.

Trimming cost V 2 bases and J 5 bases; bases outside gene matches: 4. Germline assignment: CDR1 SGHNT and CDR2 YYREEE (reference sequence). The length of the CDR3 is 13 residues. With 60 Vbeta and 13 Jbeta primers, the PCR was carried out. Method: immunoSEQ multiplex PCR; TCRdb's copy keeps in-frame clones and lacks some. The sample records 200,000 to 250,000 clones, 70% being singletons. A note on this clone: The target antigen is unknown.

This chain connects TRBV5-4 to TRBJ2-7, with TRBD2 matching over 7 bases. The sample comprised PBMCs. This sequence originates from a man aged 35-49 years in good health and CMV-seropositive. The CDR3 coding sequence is TGTGCCAGCAGCTTTCGGCGGGGGAACGAGCAGTACTTC. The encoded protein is CASSFRRGNEQYF.